Listed below are T cell receptor beta chains from one sample, sequenced in a study of cytomegalovirus exposure and HLA in healthy donors. Sequencing used immunoSEQ multiplex PCR; TCRdb keeps in-frame clones, though not all of them. In the table there are about 140,000 clones, just under 85% of which are singletons. Sequencing used PBMCs. The origin of the receptors is a man in his thirties or forties in good health and CMV-seropositive. Each CDR3 is given with its conserved first and last residue. The D gene is left open where the match is weak. Not all rows give a size; the values are once, few, many and, for expanded clones, a class.

j_gene: TRBJ2-7; v_gene: TRBV14; abundance: .; d_gene: TRBD2; CDR3aa: CASSLGTMLYEQYF; CDR3nt: TGTGCCAGCAGCCTCGGGACTATGCTCTACGAGCAGTACTTC
j_gene: TRBJ1-5; v_gene: TRBV2; abundance: .; d_gene: .; CDR3aa: CASSVGEASNQPQHF; CDR3nt: TGTGCCAGCAGTGTCGGCGAGGCAAGCAATCAGCCCCAGCATTTT
j_gene: TRBJ1-5; v_gene: TRBV28; abundance: .; d_gene: TRBD1; CDR3aa: CASSSFGDSYSNQPQHF; CDR3nt: TGTGCCAGCAGCTCATTTGGGGACAGCTATAGCAATCAGCCCCAGCATTTT
j_gene: TRBJ2-1; v_gene: TRBV4-1; abundance: .; d_gene: TRBD2; CDR3aa: CASSQVVSGGPNYNEQFF; CDR3nt: TGCGCCAGCAGCCAAGTTGTCAGCGGGGGTCCCAACTACAATGAGCAGTTCTTC
j_gene: TRBJ2-4; v_gene: TRBV28; abundance: .; d_gene: TRBD2; CDR3aa: CASSLSQTSWAKNIQYF; CDR3nt: TGTGCCAGCAGTTTATCTCAGACTAGCTGGGCCAAAAACATTCAGTACTTC
j_gene: TRBJ2-1; v_gene: TRBV25-1; abundance: many; d_gene: TRBD2; CDR3aa: CASSVGTSGDYNEQFF; CDR3nt: TGTGCCAGCAGTGTGGGGACTAGCGGGGACTACAATGAGCAGTTCTTC
j_gene: TRBJ2-1; v_gene: TRBV28; abundance: .; d_gene: .; CDR3aa: CASSLLQGGEFF; CDR3nt: TGTGCCAGCAGTTTACTCCAGGGTGGAGAGTTCTTC
j_gene: TRBJ1-1; v_gene: TRBV19; abundance: many; d_gene: TRBD1; CDR3aa: CASSRQGNTEAFF; CDR3nt: TGTGCCAGTAGTAGACAGGGGAACACTGAAGCTTTCTTT
j_gene: TRBJ2-4; v_gene: TRBV9; abundance: .; d_gene: TRBD1; CDR3aa: CASSVGTGSYGGSKNIQYF; CDR3nt: TGTGCCAGCAGCGTAGGGACAGGGAGTTATGGCGGTTCCAAAAACATTCAGTACTTC
j_gene: TRBJ1-1; v_gene: TRBV5-4; abundance: few; d_gene: .; CDR3aa: CASSPRGGTEAFF; CDR3nt: TGTGCCAGCAGCCCCCGGGGTGGAACTGAAGCTTTCTTT
j_gene: TRBJ2-3; v_gene: TRBV6-1; abundance: .; d_gene: .; CDR3aa: CASSDRVGGPGDPDTQYF; CDR3nt: TGTGCCAGCAGTGATAGGGTAGGAGGTCCCGGTGACCCAGATACGCAGTATTTT
j_gene: TRBJ2-1; v_gene: TRBV4-1; abundance: .; d_gene: TRBD2; CDR3aa: CASSHDGGVAYNEQFF; CDR3nt: TGCGCCAGCAGCCACGACGGGGGGGTCGCCTACAATGAGCAGTTCTTC
j_gene: TRBJ2-2; v_gene: TRBV30; abundance: .; d_gene: .; CDR3aa: CAWSVAGASVTGELFF; CDR3nt: TGTGCCTGGAGTGTCGCCGGGGCTAGCGTCACCGGGGAGCTGTTTTTT
j_gene: TRBJ2-3; v_gene: TRBV29-1; abundance: .; d_gene: .; CDR3aa: CSVAPGSDTQYF; CDR3nt: TGCAGCGTTGCCCCCGGTTCTGATACGCAGTATTTT
j_gene: TRBJ1-1; v_gene: TRBV19; abundance: .; d_gene: .; CDR3aa: CASSSGGGTEAFF; CDR3nt: TGTGCCAGTAGTTCCGGGGGGGGCACTGAAGCTTTCTTT
j_gene: TRBJ2-7; v_gene: TRBV19; abundance: .; d_gene: .; CDR3aa: CASKLSIPPYEQYF; CDR3nt: TGTGCCAGTAAACTCTCCATCCCTCCCTACGAGCAGTACTTC
j_gene: TRBJ2-7; v_gene: TRBV6-1; abundance: few; d_gene: .; CDR3aa: CASSEDVRGIPHYEQYF; CDR3nt: TGTGCCAGCAGTGAAGACGTCAGGGGAATCCCTCACTACGAGCAGTACTTC
j_gene: TRBJ2-7; v_gene: TRBV18; abundance: .; d_gene: .; CDR3aa: CASSLLQANDEQYF; CDR3nt: TGTGCCAGCTCACTTTTACAGGCCAATGACGAGCAGTACTTC
j_gene: TRBJ2-1; v_gene: TRBV27; abundance: .; d_gene: TRBD1; CDR3aa: CASSLRQGENNEQFF; CDR3nt: TGTGCCAGCAGTTTACGCCAGGGGGAGAACAATGAGCAGTTCTTC
j_gene: TRBJ1-1; v_gene: TRBV5-1; abundance: few; d_gene: .; CDR3aa: CASSFPGAEAFF; CDR3nt: TGCGCCAGCAGCTTTCCCGGGGCTGAAGCTTTCTTT
j_gene: TRBJ2-7; v_gene: TRBV9; abundance: .; d_gene: TRBD1; CDR3aa: CASSVGQDRGFYEQYF; CDR3nt: TGTGCCAGCAGCGTAGGGCAGGACAGGGGTTTCTACGAGCAGTACTTC
j_gene: TRBJ1-2; v_gene: TRBV29-1; abundance: .; d_gene: .; CDR3aa: CSVTQGENYGYTF; CDR3nt: TGCAGCGTCACACAGGGAGAGAACTATGGCTACACCTTC
j_gene: TRBJ2-1; v_gene: TRBV28; abundance: .; d_gene: TRBD2; CDR3aa: CASGSSGGGIGNEQFF; CDR3nt: TGTGCCAGCGGCTCCTCGGGGGGGGGCATCGGCAATGAGCAGTTCTTC
j_gene: TRBJ2-3; v_gene: TRBV27; abundance: few; d_gene: .; CDR3aa: CASSLIGSSDTQYF; CDR3nt: TGTGCCAGCAGTTTAATTGGGAGCTCAGATACGCAGTATTTT
j_gene: TRBJ1-6; v_gene: TRBV6-8; abundance: .; d_gene: .; CDR3aa: CASRPTSGEGSSPLHF; CDR3nt: TGTGCCAGCAGACCGACTTCAGGGGAAGGGAGTTCACCCCTCCACTTT
j_gene: TRBJ2-3; v_gene: TRBV5-4; abundance: .; d_gene: TRBD2; CDR3aa: CASSPTSGNTDTQYF; CDR3nt: TGTGCCAGCAGCCCTACTAGCGGGAACACAGATACGCAGTATTTT
j_gene: TRBJ1-2; v_gene: TRBV5-1; abundance: .; d_gene: TRBD1; CDR3aa: CASSFQGGYGYTF; CDR3nt: TGCGCCAGCAGCTTCCAGGGGGGCTATGGCTACACCTTC
j_gene: TRBJ1-6; v_gene: TRBV6-5; abundance: few; d_gene: TRBD1; CDR3aa: CASTPEGQGNSPLHF; CDR3nt: TGTGCCAGCACCCCAGAGGGACAGGGGAATTCACCCCTCCACTTT
j_gene: TRBJ2-7; v_gene: TRBV6-1; abundance: .; d_gene: .; CDR3aa: CASGQGTYEQYF; CDR3nt: TGTGCCAGCGGGCAAGGAACCTACGAGCAGTACTTC
j_gene: TRBJ2-3; v_gene: TRBV5-4; abundance: .; d_gene: TRBD2; CDR3aa: CASSSGGRTDTQYF; CDR3nt: TGTGCCAGCAGCTCGGGGGGTCGCACAGATACGCAGTATTTT
j_gene: TRBJ1-1; v_gene: TRBV7-9; abundance: .; d_gene: TRBD1; CDR3aa: CASSTYRGAEAFF; CDR3nt: TGTGCCAGCAGCACCTACAGGGGCGCTGAAGCTTTCTTT
j_gene: TRBJ1-4; v_gene: TRBV18; abundance: .; d_gene: TRBD1; CDR3aa: CASSPPLQGVGEKLFF; CDR3nt: TGTGCCAGCTCACCACCGTTACAGGGGGTGGGTGAAAAACTGTTTTTT
j_gene: TRBJ1-1; v_gene: TRBV7-9; abundance: .; d_gene: .; CDR3aa: CASSFRRIRAFF; CDR3nt: TGTGCCAGCAGCTTTCGCAGGATCAGGGCTTTCTTT
j_gene: TRBJ2-3; v_gene: TRBV28; abundance: .; d_gene: .; CDR3aa: CASSGAGPRLDTQYF; CDR3nt: TGTGCCAGCAGTGGGGCGGGACCGCGGTTAGATACGCAGTATTTT
j_gene: TRBJ2-7; v_gene: TRBV27; abundance: .; d_gene: .; CDR3aa: CASSRVGAYEQYF; CDR3nt: TGTGCCAGCAGCAGGGTCGGCGCCTACGAGCAGTACTTC
j_gene: TRBJ2-1; v_gene: TRBV19; abundance: .; d_gene: .; CDR3aa: CAPQGKRFFHEQFF; CDR3nt: TGTGCCCCCCAGGGGAAACGTTTCTTCCATGAGCAGTTCTTC
j_gene: TRBJ2-3; v_gene: TRBV30; abundance: once; d_gene: .; CDR3aa: CARAQGIGDTQYF; CDR3nt: TGTGCCCGGGCACAGGGCATTGGAGATACGCAGTATTTT
j_gene: TRBJ2-7; v_gene: TRBV15; abundance: .; d_gene: TRBD1; CDR3aa: CATSRDRQGLSGEQYF; CDR3nt: TGTGCCACCAGCAGAGATAGACAGGGGTTATCGGGCGAGCAGTACTTC
j_gene: TRBJ1-2; v_gene: TRBV19; abundance: few; d_gene: TRBD1; CDR3aa: CASGRDSANYGYTF; CDR3nt: TGTGCCAGTGGGCGGGACAGCGCTAACTATGGCTACACCTTC
j_gene: TRBJ2-5; v_gene: TRBV7-9; abundance: .; d_gene: TRBD1; CDR3aa: CASSPPLTGGETQYF; CDR3nt: TGTGCCAGCAGCCCACCCCTGACAGGGGGGGAGACCCAGTACTTC